This TCR beta chain stems from a study of blood T cells in healthy people across ages. V dropped 2 bases and J dropped 1 base, with 8 bases sitting between them. This CDR3 comprises 14 residues. Germline-derived CDR1 and CDR2 are SGHDN and FVKESK. PBMCs were isolated at a quantity of at least 6 million per sample. For the second PCR, which ran for about 6 to 11 cycles, a sample-barcoded 5' primer and a J-beta primer mix were used. Every cDNA molecule carried a tag from a template-switch adaptor bearing 12 random nucleotides. MiXCR, applied by TCRdb to the 5' RACE reads, yields one record per CDR3 protein. The sample holds 800,000 to 1,300,000 distinct CDR3 sequences, 25% seen once. These data were likewise used in another study, on T cells of mothers and their children.

The clonotype originates from a girl aged 2-10 years in good health. The chain employs TRBV14 and TRBJ1-1; D not resolved. The sequencing input was blood. The CDR3 loop is CASSQSRWNTEAFF. DNA for the CDR3: TGTGCCAGCAGCCAAAGCAGATGGAACACTGAAGCTTTCTTT.